This T cell receptor beta chain was identified in a study of control samples from healthy donors and cancer patients. The germline V gene encodes CDR1 SQVTM and CDR2 ANQGSEA. The CDR3 sequence is 15 residues long. The V and J ends lost 2 bases and 5 bases, in that order; junction bases with no gene match: 11. Profiling relied on immunoSEQ multiplex PCR, and the TCRdb table lists in-frame clones only, not all of them. The sample contains about 100,000 clones, over 75% of which appear only once. The sequencing input was blood. This receptor was obtained from a woman aged 45-65 years in good health. The chain recombines TRBV29-1 with TRBJ1-2; 7 nucleotides align to TRBD1. The CDR3 region is CSVETPGGARYGYTF. CDR3 DNA sequence: TGCAGCGTTGAAACCCCAGGGGGAGCGAGGTATGGCTACACCTTC. Using reference TRBV29-1 and TRBJ1-2 for the parts outside the CDR3, the full variable domain is SAVISQKPSRDICQRGTSLTIQCQVDSQVTMMFWYRQQPGQSLTLIATANQGSEATYESGFVIDKFPISRPNLTFSTLTVSNMSPEDSSIYLCSVETPGGARYGYTFGSGTRLTVV.